Listed here are 22 T cell receptor beta chains from one sample, sequenced in a study of shared clonotypes between healthy human individuals. Produced via immunoSEQ multiplex PCR; TCRdb's table is partial and in-frame only. The sample gives about 2.4 million clones, 80% to 95% of which show up once; roughly 0.39% is in the top ten. The sequenced sample was naive CD4+ T cells from PBMCs. Subset meaning: CD45RA+ positively selected. These receptors came from a man younger than 35 in good health. Some clones in this sample may be carry-over from other donors' samples.

The chain recombines TRBV28 with TRBJ2-3, with D possibly TRBD2 on 6 matching bases. Trimming took off 4 bases at V and 2 bases at J, with 16 bases between the two ends. There are 16 residues in the CDR3. Germline V gene sequence: CDR1 MDHEN, CDR2 SYDVKM. DNA for the CDR3: TGTGCCAGCAGTTCCACTCGGGGGAGTCACACAGATACGCAGTATTTT. It yields the protein CASSSTRGSHTDTQYF.

Details on this clone: A read error may account for a junction end that differs from germline. This CDR3 is CASILAGAQLSDF. The CDR3, as DNA: TGTGCCAGCATTCTAGCCGGGGCACAGTTAAGTGATTTT. The chain uses TRBV2 and TRBJ2-3; D assignment may be TRBD1 or TRBD2 (5 bases each). Germline assignment: CDR1 SNHLY and CDR2 FYNNEI. The CDR3 runs to 13 residues.

This clone is a singleton in its sample. The rearrangement links TRBV10-1 to TRBJ2-1; D is perhaps TRBD2 (5 bases). The CDR3 spans 15 residues. The germline V gene encodes CDR1 WNHNN and CDR2 SYGVQD (reference sequence). Between the trimmed V and J ends, which lost 2 bases and 5 bases, there was a span of 13 bases. DNA for the CDR3: TGCGCCAGCAGTGAGCCTAGCTTGGGCGACAATGAGCAGTTCTTC. It yields the protein CASSEPSLGDNEQFF.

CDR3 DNA: TGTGCCAGCAGTTTCTCAATAGGGGCTAGCGGGAGATACAATGAGCAGTTCTTC. Translated: CASSFSIGASGRYNEQFF. The genes are TRBV27 and TRBJ2-1; 10 bases agree with TRBD2. From germline, CDR1 is MNHEY and CDR2 SMNVEV (reference sequence). V was clipped by 3 bases and J by 4 bases; unmatched bases: 12. The CDR3 contains 18 residues.

About this clone itself: The identical CDR3 is also encoded by other nucleotide sequences in the sample. V usage is TRBV5-1 and J usage is TRBJ2-5; 9 bases are a match to TRBD2. Germline-derived CDR1 and CDR2 are SGHRS and YFSETQ. J gave up 2 bases and V 5 bases, and 4 bases lay outside the gene matches. There are 14 residues in the CDR3. Here the CDR3 reads CASSMTSGQETQYF. The CDR3 bases are TGCGCCAGCAGTATGACTAGCGGTCAAGAGACCCAGTACTTC.

The genes are TRBV7-2 and TRBJ2-6, with D unresolved. Germline assignment: CDR1 SGHTA and CDR2 FQGNSA. This CDR3 is 14 amino acids long. The ends were cut back, 5 bases at V and 2 bases at J, with 7 bases in the middle. In nucleotides, the CDR3 is TGTGCCAGCAGCCCCCGGGCTGGGGCCAACGTCCTGACTTTC. Translation gives CASSPRAGANVLTF. The whole variable domain, remainder taken from reference TRBV7-2 and TRBJ2-6, is GAGVSQSPSNKVTEKGKDVELRCDPISGHTALYWYRQSLGQGLEFLIYFQGNSAPDKSGLPSDRFSAERTGGSVSTLTIQRTQQEDSAVYLCASSPRAGANVLTFGAGSRLTVL.

The rearrangement joins TRBV2 to TRBJ1-2; D gene unclear. The V end lost 2 bases, the J end lost 6 bases, and 10 bases lay between the germline ends. Germline CDR1 and CDR2: SNHLY and FYNNEI. The CDR3 spans 13 residues. DNA of the CDR3: TGTGCCAGCAGTGAAATGTCGGGTCATGGCTACACCTTC. This encodes CASSEMSGHGYTF.

The chain is built from TRBV25-1 and TRBJ1-2, with a possible D match to TRBD1 (6 bases). The CDR3 totals 16 residues. Germline lookup yields CDR1 MGHDK and CDR2 SYGVNS. V lost 2 bases and J lost 0, with 13 bases in between. The CDR3, as DNA: TGTGCCAGCAGTGAACCACCAGGGGCTTCTAACTATGGCTACACCTTC. It specifies CASSEPPGASNYGYTF.

This clone was seen once. This chain joins TRBV4-3 and TRBJ2-1; D may be TRBD1 (6 bases). Looked up from germline, CDR1 is LGHNA and CDR2 is YSLEER. The CDR3 is made up of 16 amino acids. V gave up 0 bases and J gave up 2 bases, with 11 bases separating them. The CDR3 DNA reads as TGCGCCAGCAGCCAAGATTTCGGACAGACCTACAATGAGCAGTTCTTC. Encoded protein: CASSQDFGQTYNEQFF.

V gene TRBV5-1 combines with J gene TRBJ2-7, with 7 bases identical to TRBD1. The trim removed 4 bases at V and 4 bases at J, leaving 14 bases unmatched. The CDR3 spans 16 residues. Germline V lookup: CDR1 SGHRS, CDR2 YFSETQ. CDR3 amino acids: CASSPGQVVSRYEQYF. The CDR3 DNA sequence: TGCGCCAGCAGCCCAGGACAGGTGGTCTCGAGGTACGAGCAGTACTTC.

The rearrangement links TRBV19 to TRBJ1-5; D possibly corresponds to TRBD1 (6 bases). V lost 6 bases and J 0 bases, leaving 9 bases between the germline ends. Germline V gives CDR1 LNHDA, CDR2 SQIVND (reference sequence). CDR3 length: 14 amino acids. This CDR3 is CASSHRVSNQPQHF. CDR3 sequence (DNA): TGTGCCAGTAGCCACAGGGTTAGCAATCAGCCCCAGCATTTT.

The chain employs TRBV15 and TRBJ1-3; D call uncertain. CDR3 length equals 13 residues. V was clipped by 0 bases and J by 14 bases, with 14 bases between them. The germline V gene has CDR1 LNHNV and CDR2 YYDKDF (reference sequence). For the CDR3, the DNA is TGTGCCACCAGCAGAGACCACGGCACCGCCCTATATTTT. It encodes CATSRDHGTALYF.

CDR3 residues: CASSPGFGNQPQHF. Written as DNA, the CDR3 is TGCGCCAGCAGTCCAGGGTTTGGCAATCAGCCCCAGCATTTT. The chain recombines TRBV5-1 with TRBJ1-5, with D possibly matching TRBD1 (5 bases). The CDR3 length is 14 residues. V was clipped by 5 bases and J by 2 bases, with 11 bases between them. The germline gives CDR1 SGHRS, CDR2 YFSETQ.

The rearrangement joins TRBV7-6 to TRBJ1-1; D is possibly TRBD1 (6 bases). In germline, CDR1 is SGHVS, CDR2 FNYEAQ. The CDR3 extends over 16 amino acids. With 1 base removed from V and 7 bases from J, the gap between germline ends came to 19 bases. CDR3 residues: CASSLGGGALGLEAFF. The CDR3 nucleotides are TGTGCCAGCAGCTTAGGAGGGGGGGCTCTGGGGCTTGAAGCTTTCTTT.

The CDR3 region is CASSYITGDTQYF. The CDR3 DNA reads TGTGCCAGCAGTTACATCACTGGAGATACGCAGTATTTT. The V call is TRBV6-6, the J call TRBJ2-3; no firm D call. V lost 2 bases, J lost 5 bases, and 8 bases lay in between. Per the germline V gene, CDR1 is MNHNY and CDR2 is SVGAGI (reference sequence). This CDR3 is built from 13 residues.

The chain recombines TRBV27 with TRBJ1-5, with D uncertain. V lost 3 bases to trimming and J lost 0 bases, with 9 bases between them. The CDR3 has 15 residues. Germline values: CDR1 MNHEY, CDR2 SMNVEV (reference sequence). CDR3: CASSFGVYSNQPQHF. CDR3 nucleotides: TGTGCCAGCAGTTTTGGAGTTTATAGCAATCAGCCCCAGCATTTT.

This chain connects TRBV6-1 to TRBJ1-5, with a possible D match to TRBD1 (5 bases). V was trimmed by 6 bases and J by 1 base, leaving 10 bases between them. Germline lookup yields CDR1 MNHNS and CDR2 SASEGT. This CDR3 has 14 residues. The CDR3 nucleotides read TGTGCCAGCAGCAAGGGGCGAAGCAATCAGCCCCAGCATTTT. The encoded protein is CASSKGRSNQPQHF.

This sequence joins TRBV9 and TRBJ2-2; 11 bases fit TRBD2. Looked up from germline, CDR1 is SGDLS and CDR2 is YYNGEE. The CDR3 runs to 17 residues. V was clipped by 1 base and J by 1 base; unmatched bases: 3. The CDR3: CASSVLAGGLNTGELFF. CDR3 sequence (DNA): TGTGCCAGCAGCGTACTAGCGGGGGGACTGAACACCGGGGAGCTGTTTTTT.

The chain uses TRBV6-6 and TRBJ2-1; D is possibly TRBD2 (6 bases). The CDR3 is 15 residues long. Trimming shortened V by 6 bases and J by 7 bases, and 19 bases separated the two germline ends. Looked up from germline, CDR1 is MNHNY and CDR2 is SVGAGI (reference sequence). The CDR3 reads CASSSGSTPSNEQFF. CDR3 nucleotide sequence: TGTGCCAGCAGCTCCGGGAGTACCCCTTCGAATGAGCAGTTCTTC.

J is TRBJ2-7 and V is TRBV19; 8 bases align to TRBD1. Germline loops: CDR1 LNHDA, CDR2 SQIVND (reference sequence). Trimming at V came to 5 bases and at J to 0 bases, leaving 6 bases not matched to a gene. The CDR3 contains 15 residues. CDR3 protein: CASSGRQGSSYEQYF. In DNA, the CDR3 is TGTGCCAGTAGTGGTCGACAGGGGTCCTCCTACGAGCAGTACTTC.

This chain links TRBV7-9 with TRBJ2-2, with D maybe TRBD2 (6 bases). Germline V gene lookup returns CDR1 SEHNR and CDR2 FQNEAQ (reference sequence). The CDR3 is 15 residues long. Trimming left V 3 bases short and J 1 base short, with 9 bases between. In DNA form, the CDR3 reads TGTGCCAGCAGCTTTGGCGGGGAGAACACCGGGGAGCTGTTTTTT. This gives the protein CASSFGGENTGELFF.

As regards this clone: Other DNA sequences from this sample encode an identical CDR3 as well. The J gene is TRBJ1-1, the V gene TRBV28, with D unclear. V was clipped by 6 bases and J by 0 bases, with 8 bases between them. The CDR3 loop spans 13 amino acids. Germline V gene data show CDR1 as MDHEN and CDR2 as SYDVKM. CDR3 in DNA: TGTGCCAGCAGCCCCCCTCTGAACACTGAAGCTTTCTTT. Translating it yields CASSPPLNTEAFF.